Below, one T cell receptor beta chain is given with its context. Its antigen is not known. The CDR3 has 15 residues. CDR1 and CDR2 (germline): SGHRS, YFSETQ. Trimming pared 0 bases from V and 4 bases from J, leaving 13 bases between. This sample was included in a study of shared clonotypes between healthy human individuals. TCRdb's copy holds only in-frame clones and misses some; the assay was immunoSEQ multiplex PCR. The sample carries some 2,100,000 clones, approximately 96% recorded once. Regarding the study as a whole: Estimated richness values were generally larger in naive subsets than in memory subsets.

The chain couples TRBV5-1 to TRBJ2-5; TRBD1 is a possible D gene (6 bases). The TCR comes from a man between 18 and 29 years old in good health. Sequences were obtained from naive CD4+ T cells sorted from blood. Subset indicated: CD45RA+ positively selected. The DNA of the CDR3 is TGCGCCAGCAGCTTGGCAACAGGGCCCGCAGAGACCCAGTACTTC. This translates into CASSLATGPAETQYF.